This entry lists 10 T cell receptor beta chains sequenced from one sample in a study of blood T cell repertoires in COVID-19. Some clones are missing from TCRdb's copy, which holds only in-frame ones; the method was immunoSEQ multiplex PCR. The repertoire has some 270,000 clones, around 93% of them found once; the top ten carry about 3%. Sequences were obtained from PBMCs or T cells enriched from blood (not recorded which). These receptor sequences come from a man aged 35 to 55 who had been exposed to COVID-19.

This chain uses TRBV25-1 with TRBJ2-2; 8 bases are a match to TRBD1. After removal of 4 bases from V and 0 bases from J, the junction contained 1 base not matched to a gene. The CDR3 is 15 amino acids. The germline V gene encodes CDR1 MGHDK and CDR2 SYGVNS. The CDR3 coding sequence is TGTGCCAGCAGTGGACAGGGGACGAACACCGGGGAGCTGTTTTTT. It encodes CASSGQGTNTGELFF. Using reference TRBV25-1 and TRBJ2-2 for the parts outside the CDR3, the full variable domain is EADIYQTPRYLVIGTGKKITLECSQTMGHDKMYWYQQDPGMELHLIHYSYGVNSTEKGDLSSESTVSRIRTEHFPLTLESARPSHTSQYLCASSGQGTNTGELFFGEGSRLTVL.

This chain joins TRBV9 and TRBJ2-3, with 12 bases lining up with TRBD2. Per the germline V gene, CDR1 is SGDLS and CDR2 is YYNGEE. The CDR3 loop spans 15 amino acids. Trimming took 4 bases from V and 3 from J; bases not matched to a gene: 3. The CDR3 reads CASSPLAGGTDTQYF. The CDR3 DNA follows: TGTGCCAGCAGCCCACTAGCGGGGGGTACAGATACGCAGTATTTT. Complete variable domain (other parts from reference TRBV9 and TRBJ2-3): DSGVTQTPKHLITATGQRVTLRCSPRSGDLSVYWYQQSLDQGLQFLIQYYNGEERAKGNILERFSAQQFPDLHSELNLSSLELGDSALYFCASSPLAGGTDTQYFGPGTRLTVL.

J is TRBJ1-2 and V is TRBV29-1; maybe TRBD1 (6 bases). In germline, CDR1 is SQVTM, CDR2 ANQGSEA. The CDR3 totals 14 residues. Trimming stripped 6 bases from V and 6 bases from J, with 20 bases between. The CDR3 here is CSVPILGGLDGYTF. CDR3 bases: TGCAGCGTCCCGATCTTGGGGGGGCTAGATGGCTACACCTTC.

The chain is built from TRBV6-2 or TRBV6-3 and TRBJ1-2; 8 positions match TRBD1. Germline V lookup: CDR1 MNHEY, CDR2 SVGEGT. V shed 2 bases, J shed 0 bases, and the junction held 2 bases outside the gene matches. This CDR3 comprises 15 residues. The CDR3 bases are TGTGCCAGCAGTTACCCGGGACAGGCTAACTATGGCTACACCTTC. Translated, it gives CASSYPGQANYGYTF.

This chain links TRBV2 with TRBJ1-1, with D possibly being TRBD1 (6 bases). The CDR3 length is 12 residues. CDR1 and CDR2 from the germline V gene are SNHLY and FYNNEI. Trimming took off 8 bases at V and 2 bases at J, with 9 bases between the two ends. This chain's CDR3 is CASGTPNTEAFF. CDR3 nucleotides: TGTGCCAGCGGGACACCTAACACTGAAGCTTTCTTT. The variable domain in full, completed from reference TRBV2 and TRBJ1-1, reads EPEVTQTPSHQVTQMGQEVILRCVPISNHLYFYWYRQILGQKVEFLVSFYNNEISEKSEIFDDQFSVERPDGSNFTLKIRSTKLEDSAMYFCASGTPNTEAFFGQGTRLTVV.

The chain has TRBV12-3 or TRBV12-4 and TRBJ1-1; 8 nucleotides line up with TRBD1. The ends lost 6 bases at V and 3 bases at J; junction bases unmatched: 3. This CDR3 has 13 residues. The CDR3 is CASRGQDHTEAFF. The CDR3 bases are TGTGCCAGCAGGGGACAGGACCACACTGAAGCTTTCTTT.

The V gene is TRBV6-5, the J gene TRBJ1-2, with a weak D call TRBD1 (5 bases). Trimming pared 2 bases from V and 2 bases from J, leaving 9 bases between. This CDR3 contains 14 residues. Germline CDR1 reads MNHEY; CDR2 reads SVGAGI. CDR3 in DNA: TGTGCCAGCAGTTACCTTAGGGGAAACTATGGCTACACCTTC. Translated: CASSYLRGNYGYTF.

This rearrangement joins TRBV6-1 to TRBJ1-6, with TRBD1 matching 10 bases. The CDR3 contains 16 residues. V dropped 2 bases and J dropped 10; count of bases not matched to a gene: 8. CDR1 and CDR2 (germline): MNHNS, SASEGT. The CDR3 coding sequence is TGTGCCAGCAGTGAAAGTTCGGGACAGGGGAGCTCACCCCTCCACTTT. Translating gives CASSESSGQGSSPLHF.

V and J are TRBV6-2 or TRBV6-3 and TRBJ2-3; TRBD2 matches 7 bases. The CDR3 is 13 amino acids. After removal of 2 bases from V and 5 bases from J, the junction contained 1 base not matched to a gene. Germline lookup yields CDR1 MNHEY and CDR2 SVGEGT. CDR3 bases: TGTGCCAGCAGTTACCTAGCGGAAGATACGCAGTATTTT. Encoded protein: CASSYLAEDTQYF.

The table lists this clone with a count of one. The rearrangement links TRBV10-1 to TRBJ2-1; D not resolved. Germline CDR1 reads WNHNN; CDR2 reads SYGVQD (reference sequence). Trimming took 0 bases from V and 12 from J, leaving 9 bases between them. The CDR3 consists of 12 residues. CDR3 DNA: TGCGCCAGCAGTGAGTCGAGATCGGGGCAGTTCTTC. It is translated as CASSESRSGQFF.